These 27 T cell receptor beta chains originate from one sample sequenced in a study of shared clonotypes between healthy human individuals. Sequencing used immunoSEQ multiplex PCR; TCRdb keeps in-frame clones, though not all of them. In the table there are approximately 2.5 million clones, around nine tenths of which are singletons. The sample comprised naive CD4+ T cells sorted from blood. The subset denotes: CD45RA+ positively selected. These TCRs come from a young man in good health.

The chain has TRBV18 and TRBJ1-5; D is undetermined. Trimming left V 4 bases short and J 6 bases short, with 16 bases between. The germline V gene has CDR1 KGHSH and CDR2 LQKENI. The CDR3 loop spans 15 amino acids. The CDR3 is CASSHDVAPGQPQHF. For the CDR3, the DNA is TGTGCCAGCTCACATGACGTGGCGCCAGGTCAGCCCCAGCATTTT.

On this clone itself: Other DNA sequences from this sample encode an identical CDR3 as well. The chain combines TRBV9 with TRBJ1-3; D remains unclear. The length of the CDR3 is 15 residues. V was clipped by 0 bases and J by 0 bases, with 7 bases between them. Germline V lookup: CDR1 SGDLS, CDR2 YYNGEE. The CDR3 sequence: CASSVGQLSGNTIYF. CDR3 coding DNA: TGTGCCAGCAGCGTAGGGCAGCTCTCTGGAAACACCATATATTTT.

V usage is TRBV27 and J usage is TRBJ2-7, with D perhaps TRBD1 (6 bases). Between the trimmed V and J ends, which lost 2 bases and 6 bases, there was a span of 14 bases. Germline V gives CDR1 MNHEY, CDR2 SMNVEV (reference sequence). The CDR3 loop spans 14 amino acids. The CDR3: CASSLLQGRREQYF. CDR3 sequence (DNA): TGTGCCAGCAGTTTACTACAGGGACGGCGCGAGCAGTACTTC.

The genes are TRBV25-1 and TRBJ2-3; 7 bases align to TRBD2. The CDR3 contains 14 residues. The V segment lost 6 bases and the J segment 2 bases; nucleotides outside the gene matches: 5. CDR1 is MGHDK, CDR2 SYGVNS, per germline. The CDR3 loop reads CASRLGGDTDTQYF. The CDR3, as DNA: TGTGCCAGCAGACTTGGGGGGGACACAGATACGCAGTATTTT.

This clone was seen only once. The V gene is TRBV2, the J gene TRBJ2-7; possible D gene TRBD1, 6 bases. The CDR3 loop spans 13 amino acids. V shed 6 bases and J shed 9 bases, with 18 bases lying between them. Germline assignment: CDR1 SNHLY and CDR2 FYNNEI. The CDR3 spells CASRERTVGWQYF. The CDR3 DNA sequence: TGTGCCAGCAGAGAACGGACAGTGGGCTGGCAGTACTTC.

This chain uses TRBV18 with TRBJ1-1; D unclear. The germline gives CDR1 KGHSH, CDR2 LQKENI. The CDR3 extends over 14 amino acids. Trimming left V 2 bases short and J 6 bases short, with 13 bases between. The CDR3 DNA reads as TGTGCCAGCTCACCAAATGTAGGAAAGGCTGAAGCTTTCTTT. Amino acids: CASSPNVGKAEAFF.

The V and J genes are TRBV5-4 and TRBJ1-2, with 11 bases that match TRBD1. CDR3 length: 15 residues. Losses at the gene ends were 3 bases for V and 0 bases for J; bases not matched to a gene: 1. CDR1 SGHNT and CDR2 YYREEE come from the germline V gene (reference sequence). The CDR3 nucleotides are TGTGCCAGCAGCTGGGGACAGGGGGCTAACTATGGCTACACCTTC. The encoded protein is CASSWGQGANYGYTF.

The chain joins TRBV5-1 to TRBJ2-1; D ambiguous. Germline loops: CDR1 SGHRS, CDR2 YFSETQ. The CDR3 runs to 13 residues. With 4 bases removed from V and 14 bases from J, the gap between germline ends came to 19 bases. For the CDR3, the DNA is TGCGCCAGCAGCAGCAGTGGCCGAACCATCGAGTTCTTC. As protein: CASSSSGRTIEFF.

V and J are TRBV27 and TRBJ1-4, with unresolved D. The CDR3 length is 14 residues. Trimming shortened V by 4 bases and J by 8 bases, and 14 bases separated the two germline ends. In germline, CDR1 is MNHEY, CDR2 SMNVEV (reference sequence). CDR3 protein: CASSSGPVREKLFF. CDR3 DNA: TGTGCCAGCAGTTCCGGCCCAGTGAGAGAAAAACTGTTTTTT. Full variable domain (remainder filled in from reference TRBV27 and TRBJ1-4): EAQVTQNPRYLITVTGKKLTVTCSQNMNHEYMSWYRQDPGLGLRQIYYSMNVEVTDKGDVPEGYKVSRKEKRNFPLILESPSPNQTSLYFCASSSGPVREKLFFGSGTQLSVL.

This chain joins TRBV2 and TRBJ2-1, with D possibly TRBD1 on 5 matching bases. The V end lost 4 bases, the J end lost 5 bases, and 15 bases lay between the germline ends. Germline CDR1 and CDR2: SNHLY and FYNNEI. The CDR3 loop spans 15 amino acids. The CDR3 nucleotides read TGTGCCAGCAGTGTGACCGGCCAGGACAACAATGAGCAGTTCTTC. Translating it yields CASSVTGQDNNEQFF.

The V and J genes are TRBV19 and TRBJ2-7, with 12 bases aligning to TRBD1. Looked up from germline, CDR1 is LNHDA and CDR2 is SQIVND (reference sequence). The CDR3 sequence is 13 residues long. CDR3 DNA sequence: TGTGCGCGGGGGACAGGGGGCATCTACGAGCAGTACTTC. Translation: CARGTGGIYEQYF.

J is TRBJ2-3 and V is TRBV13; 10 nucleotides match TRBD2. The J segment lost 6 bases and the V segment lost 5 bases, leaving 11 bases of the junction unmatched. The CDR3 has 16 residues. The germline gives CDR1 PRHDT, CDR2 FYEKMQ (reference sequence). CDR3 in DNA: TGTGCCAGCAGCCCTACGGAACTAGCGGGAATGGATACGCAGTATTTT. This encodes CASSPTELAGMDTQYF.

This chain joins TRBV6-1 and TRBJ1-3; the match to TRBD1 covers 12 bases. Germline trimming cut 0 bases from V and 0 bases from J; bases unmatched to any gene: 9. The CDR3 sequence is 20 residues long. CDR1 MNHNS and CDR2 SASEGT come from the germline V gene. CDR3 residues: CASSEAGGQGARISGNTIYF. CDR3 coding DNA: TGTGCCAGCAGTGAAGCAGGGGGACAGGGGGCAAGGATCTCTGGAAACACCATATATTTT.

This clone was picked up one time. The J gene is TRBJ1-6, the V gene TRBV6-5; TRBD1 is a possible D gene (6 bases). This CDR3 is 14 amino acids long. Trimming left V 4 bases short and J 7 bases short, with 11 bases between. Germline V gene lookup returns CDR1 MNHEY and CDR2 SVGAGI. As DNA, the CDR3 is TGTGCCAGCAGTTGGGCAGGGGCAAATTCACCCCTCCACTTT. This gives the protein CASSWAGANSPLHF.

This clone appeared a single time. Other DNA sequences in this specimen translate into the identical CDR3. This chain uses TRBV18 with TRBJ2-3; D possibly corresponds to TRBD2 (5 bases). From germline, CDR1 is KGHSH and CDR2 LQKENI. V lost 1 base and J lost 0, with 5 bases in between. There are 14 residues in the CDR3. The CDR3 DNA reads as TGTGCCAGCTCACCACGAGGGAGCACAGATACGCAGTATTTT. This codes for CASSPRGSTDTQYF.

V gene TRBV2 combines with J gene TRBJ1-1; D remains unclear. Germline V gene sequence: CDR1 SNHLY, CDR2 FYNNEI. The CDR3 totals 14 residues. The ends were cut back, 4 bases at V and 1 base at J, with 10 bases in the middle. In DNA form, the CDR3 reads TGTGCCAGCAGTGCTAGCATTGGGAACACTGAAGCTTTCTTT. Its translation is CASSASIGNTEAFF. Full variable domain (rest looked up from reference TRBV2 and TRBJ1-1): EPEVTQTPSHQVTQMGQEVILRCVPISNHLYFYWYRQILGQKVEFLVSFYNNEISEKSEIFDDQFSVERPDGSNFTLKIRSTKLEDSAMYFCASSASIGNTEAFFGQGTRLTVV.

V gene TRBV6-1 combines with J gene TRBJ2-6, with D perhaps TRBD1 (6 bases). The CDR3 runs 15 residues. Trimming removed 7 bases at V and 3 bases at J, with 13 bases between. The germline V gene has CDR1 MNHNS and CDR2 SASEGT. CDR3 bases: TGTGCCAGCATGGCAGGGGCTGGTGGGGCCAACGTCCTGACTTTC. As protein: CASMAGAGGANVLTF.

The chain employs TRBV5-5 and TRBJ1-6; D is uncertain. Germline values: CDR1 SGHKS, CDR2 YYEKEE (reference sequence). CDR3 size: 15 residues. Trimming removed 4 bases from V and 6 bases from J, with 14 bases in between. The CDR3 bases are TGTGCCAGCAGCCCAACCGATCGACCTAATTCACCCCTCCACTTT. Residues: CASSPTDRPNSPLHF.

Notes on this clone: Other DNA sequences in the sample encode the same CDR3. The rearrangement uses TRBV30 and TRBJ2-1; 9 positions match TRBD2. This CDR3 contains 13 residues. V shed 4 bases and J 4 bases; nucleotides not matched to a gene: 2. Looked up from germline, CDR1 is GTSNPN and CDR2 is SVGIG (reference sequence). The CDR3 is CAWTSGVYNEQFF. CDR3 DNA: TGTGCCTGGACTAGCGGGGTTTACAATGAGCAGTTCTTC.

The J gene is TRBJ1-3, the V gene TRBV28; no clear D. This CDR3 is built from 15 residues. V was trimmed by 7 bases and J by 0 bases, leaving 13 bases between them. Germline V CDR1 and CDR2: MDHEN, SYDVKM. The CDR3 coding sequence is TGTGCCAGCACCTCATCTGACCTCTCTGGAAACACCATATATTTT. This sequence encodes CASTSSDLSGNTIYF.

In DNA form, the CDR3 reads TGTGCCAGCAAGACAGGGTTGACTGGAAACACCATATATTTT. Encoded protein: CASKTGLTGNTIYF. The J gene is TRBJ1-3, the V gene TRBV28; TRBD1 matches at 7 bases. This CDR3 is built from 14 residues. The V and J ends lost 7 bases and 2 bases, in that order; junction bases with no gene match: 5. CDR1 and CDR2 from the germline V gene are MDHEN and SYDVKM.

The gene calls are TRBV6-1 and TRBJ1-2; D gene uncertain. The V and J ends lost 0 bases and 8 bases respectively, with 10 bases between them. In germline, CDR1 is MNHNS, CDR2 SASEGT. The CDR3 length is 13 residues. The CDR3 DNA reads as TGTGCCAGCAGTGAAGCAGGACGGCGGGGCTACACCTTC. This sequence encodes CASSEAGRRGYTF.

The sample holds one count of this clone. In DNA form, the CDR3 reads TGTGCCAGCAGCCCTCGACTAGCGGGGGGGAAAAACATTCAGTACTTC. Translated, it gives CASSPRLAGGKNIQYF. The chain combines TRBV9 with TRBJ2-4, with TRBD2 matching over 14 bases. This CDR3 is built from 16 residues. V shed 4 bases, J shed 4 bases, and the junction held 4 bases outside the gene matches. Looked up from germline, CDR1 is SGDLS and CDR2 is YYNGEE.

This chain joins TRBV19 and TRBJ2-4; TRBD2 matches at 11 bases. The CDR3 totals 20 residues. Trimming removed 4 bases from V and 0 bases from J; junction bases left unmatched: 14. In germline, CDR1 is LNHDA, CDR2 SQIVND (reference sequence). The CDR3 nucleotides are TGTGCCAGTAGTACCATAGCGGGAGGGCGTACCATGATAGCCAAAAACATTCAGTACTTC. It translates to CASSTIAGGRTMIAKNIQYF.

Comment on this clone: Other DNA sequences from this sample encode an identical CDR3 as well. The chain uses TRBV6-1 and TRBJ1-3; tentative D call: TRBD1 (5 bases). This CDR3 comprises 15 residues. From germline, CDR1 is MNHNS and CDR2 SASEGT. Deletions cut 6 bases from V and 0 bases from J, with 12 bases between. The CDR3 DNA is TGTGCCAGCAGAAGGGACGGAAACTCTGGAAACACCATATATTTT. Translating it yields CASRRDGNSGNTIYF.

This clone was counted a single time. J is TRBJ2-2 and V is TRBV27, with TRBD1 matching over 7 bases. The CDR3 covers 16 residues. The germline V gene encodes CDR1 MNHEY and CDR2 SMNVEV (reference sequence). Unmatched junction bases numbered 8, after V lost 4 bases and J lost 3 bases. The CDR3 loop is CASSSEGAEDTGELFF. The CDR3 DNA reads TGTGCCAGCAGTTCTGAGGGGGCAGAGGACACCGGGGAGCTGTTTTTT.

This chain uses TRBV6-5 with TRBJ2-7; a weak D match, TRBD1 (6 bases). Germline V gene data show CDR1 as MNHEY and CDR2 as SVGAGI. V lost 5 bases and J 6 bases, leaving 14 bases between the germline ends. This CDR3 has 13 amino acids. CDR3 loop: CASSQTGPGEQYF. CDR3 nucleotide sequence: TGTGCCAGCAGTCAAACAGGGCCCGGCGAGCAGTACTTC.